This T cell receptor (delta chain) came from a study of gamma-delta chains in newborns, infants, children. The wider study: Polyclonal expansion of innate γδ T cells after birth follows microbial exposure.

For this clone: This probably arose from a read error, given a far larger clone one base away. The identical CDR3 is also encoded by other nucleotide sequences in the sample.

TCRdb redid clone calling on the reads using CATT. The table lists approximately 3,000 delta-chain clones, roughly 0.6% of them singletons. Germline V gene lookup returns CDR1 GEAIGNYY and CDR2 EKD. This CDR3 is 19 amino acids long. The chain links TRDV2 to TRDJ2, with 11 bases fitting TRDD3. The TCR originated in a child who was a newborn, infant or young child, either healthy, febrile or measles-vaccinated (not recorded which). Sequenced sample: blood. As DNA, the CDR3 is TGTGCCTGTGACACCGTAATGGGGGATACGATTGCTTTGACAGCGCAACTCTTCTTT. Its translation: CACDTVMGDTIALTAQLFF.